Given below is one T cell receptor (beta chain) in context. The identical CDR3 is also encoded by other nucleotide sequences in the sample. The data were obtained in a study of blood T cell repertoires in COVID-19. Turning to the study itself: There were acute and convalescent COVID-19 samples, and they came from the United States, Italy and Spain. From T cells, B-cell-depleted T cells, or PBMCs came the material, which was cDNA or gDNA.

Germline CDR1 SGHRS, CDR2 YFSETQ. V lost 4 bases to trimming and J lost 3 bases, with 10 bases between them. The CDR3 length is 13 residues. Original processing notes: Reference gene primers were amplified, and this amplification served to estimate nucleated cell counts. Clones were sequenced by immunoSEQ multiplex PCR, and TCRdb holds only the in-frame ones, with some missing. For V, J and clone size, that table is used; D and trimming come from the DNA. The table shows 180,000 or so clones, with 70% to 90% occurring only once. This TCR derives from a middle-aged man with active or convalescent COVID-19. Sequencing was performed on peripheral blood. The V and J genes are TRBV5-1 and TRBJ1-1, with a possible D match to TRBD1 (5 bases). Here the CDR3 reads CASSLGHDTEAFF. The CDR3 nucleotides are TGCGCCAGCAGCCTAGGACATGACACTGAAGCTTTCTTT.